The 8 T cell receptor beta chains in this list originate from one sample, sequenced in a study of blood T cells in healthy people across ages. Then a second PCR, running roughly 6 to 12 cycles, was carried out with a sample-barcoded 5' primer and a J-beta primer mix. TCRdb independently ran MiXCR on the 5' RACE reads; one entry per CDR3 protein. The profile shows 700,000 to 850,000 distinct CDR3 sequences, around half of them singletons. The material sequenced was blood. All receptors derive from an elderly man in good health.

This clonotype was counted only a few times. The CDR3 region has the DNA TGCAGTGCTAGAGATCAACTCTACGAGCAGTACTTC. Translated, it gives CSARDQLYEQYF. The chain links TRBV20-1 to TRBJ2-7; D remains ambiguous. The germline gives CDR1 DFQATT, CDR2 SNEGSKA (reference sequence). The CDR3 spans 12 residues. V dropped 0 bases and J dropped 3 bases, with 6 bases sitting between them.

The chain uses TRBV20-1 and TRBJ1-1; D not certain. Germline V lookup: CDR1 DFQATT, CDR2 SNEGSKA (reference sequence). The CDR3 consists of 13 residues. V gave up 6 bases and J gave up 0 bases, with 11 bases separating them. The CDR3 region has the DNA TGCAGTGCCGCAGGAGGGATGAACACTGAAGCTTTCTTT. This codes for CSAAGGMNTEAFF.

V usage is TRBV10-3 and J usage is TRBJ2-3, with no clear D. The germline V and J ends were trimmed by 8 bases and 9 bases, with 12 bases remaining between them. The CDR3 is made up of 11 amino acids. The germline V gene has CDR1 ENHRY and CDR2 SYGVKD. The CDR3 region has the DNA TGTGCCATCTCTGCGTCCGACACGCAGTATTTT. This gives the protein CAISASDTQYF.

This chain connects TRBV2 to TRBJ2-1, with TRBD2 matching 11 bases. The V gene's germline CDR1 is SNHLY and CDR2 FYNNEI. V was clipped by 7 bases and J by 8 bases; unmatched bases: 10. This CDR3 has 15 residues. The CDR3 bases are TGTGCCAGCATGACCATAGCGGGAGGGCCCTATGAGCAGTTCTTC. This encodes CASMTIAGGPYEQFF.

The rearrangement links TRBV2 to TRBJ2-4; D may be TRBD2 (6 bases). The DNA end is a closer match to TRBJ2-7, so the J assignment may be wrong. There are 15 residues in the CDR3. Germline CDR1 and CDR2: SNHLY and FYNNEI. Written as DNA, the CDR3 is TGTGCCAGCACTTCTAGAGGACTGGGAGGCTACGAGCAGTACTTC. Its protein is CASTSRGLGGYEQYF.

This clonotype was seen more than once but under ten times. The chain couples TRBV10-3 to TRBJ2-7, with D tentatively TRBD1 (5 bases). The CDR3 consists of 15 residues. V was pared by 6 bases and J by 3 bases, with 18 bases between. CDR1 is ENHRY, CDR2 SYGVKD, per germline. The CDR3 bases are TGTGCCATCAGCGCGGTGACGCAGGGCTTCTACGAGCAGTACTTC. Its protein product is CAISAVTQGFYEQYF.

J is TRBJ2-1 and V is TRBV4-1; 7 bases line up with TRBD2. With V trimmed by 3 bases and J by 1 base, 9 bases remained unmatched. This CDR3 contains 17 residues. Per germline, CDR1 MGHRA and CDR2 YSYEKL. The CDR3 region is CASSHQKGGESYNEQFF. The DNA of the CDR3 is TGCGCCAGCAGCCACCAAAAGGGAGGGGAGTCCTACAATGAGCAGTTCTTC.

There are a few counts of this clonotype. CDR3 nucleotide sequence: TGTGCCAGCAGCTATGGGGGCGGCTTCCCGAGCTCCTACGAGCAGTACTTC. This translates into CASSYGGGFPSSYEQYF. The genes are TRBV13 and TRBJ2-7, with TRBD1 as a possible D gene (6 bases). CDR1 is PRHDT and CDR2 is FYEKMQ in the germline V gene (reference sequence). V lost 4 bases, J lost 0 bases, and 19 bases lay in between. The CDR3 covers 17 residues.